A single sample is the source of the 31 T cell receptor beta chains below, sequenced in a study of T cells in tumors after PD-1 blockade. The protocol was immunoSEQ multiplex PCR, while the TCRdb copy is restricted to in-frame clones and leaves out a portion. This table has about 59,000 clones, 80% appearing once. This specimen consisted of PBMCs, obtained before anti-PD-1 treatment. These receptor sequences come from a human donor with basal cell carcinoma.

The CDR3 sequence: CASRETGGNTDTQYF. CDR3 sequence (DNA): TGTGCCAGTAGAGAGACAGGTGGGAACACAGATACGCAGTATTTT. This chain connects TRBV19 to TRBJ2-3; TRBD1 might be the D (6 bases). With 6 bases removed from V and 2 bases from J, the gap between germline ends came to 15 bases. Per the germline V gene, CDR1 is LNHDA and CDR2 is SQIVND (reference sequence). This CDR3 is 15 amino acids long.

This chain uses TRBV4-2 with TRBJ2-1; 11 bases line up with TRBD2. The V segment lost 2 bases and the J segment 9 bases; nucleotides outside the gene matches: 9. Germline CDR1 LGHNA, CDR2 YNFKEQ. CDR3 length: 16 residues. The CDR3 nucleotides read TGTGCCAGCAGCCAACCTAGCGGGGGGTTTTACGGTGAGCAGTTCTTC. Translation: CASSQPSGGFYGEQFF.

This clone has just a few counts. The gene calls are TRBV15 and TRBJ2-1, with a possible D match to TRBD1 (6 bases). The CDR3 loop spans 15 amino acids. CDR1 and CDR2 (germline): LNHNV, YYDKDF (reference sequence). V lost 0 bases to trimming and J lost 8 bases, with 14 bases between them. Here the CDR3 DNA reads TGTGCCACCAGCAGAGATCAAAGACAGGCCCATGAGCAGTTCTTC. Amino acid sequence: CATSRDQRQAHEQFF.

Regarding this clone: The sample contains more than one DNA sequence encoding this CDR3. The chain recombines TRBV2 with TRBJ2-2, with TRBD1 identical over 7 bases. This CDR3 region has 15 residues. The J segment lost 7 bases and the V segment lost 6 bases, leaving 11 bases of the junction unmatched. Germline CDR1 SNHLY, CDR2 FYNNEI. CDR3 DNA: TGTGCCAGCAGAGGACAGGCTTCAACAGGCGGGGAGCTGTTTTTT. This sequence encodes CASRGQASTGGELFF.

This clone was observed a handful of times. This sequence joins TRBV4-1 and TRBJ2-1; D perhaps matches TRBD1 (5 bases). The length of the CDR3 is 15 residues. CDR1 is MGHRA, CDR2 YSYEKL, per germline. The ends were cut back, 6 bases at V and 3 bases at J, with 15 bases in the middle. The CDR3 here is CASRDTTVNYNEQFF. The CDR3 bases are TGCGCCAGCAGGGACACGACAGTCAACTACAATGAGCAGTTCTTC.

The chain recombines TRBV7-9 with TRBJ2-2; D remains ambiguous. Germline CDR1 and CDR2: SEHNR and FQNEAQ (reference sequence). This CDR3 comprises 12 residues. V shed 1 base and J shed 8 bases, with 5 bases lying between them. The CDR3 coding sequence is TGTGCCAGCAGCTTAGACAATGGGGAGCTGTTTTTT. Its protein is CASSLDNGELFF. The full variable domain, in which reference TRBV7-9 and TRBJ2-2 provide the parts outside the CDR3, is DTGVSQNPRHKITKRGQNVTFRCDPISEHNRLYWYRQTLGQGPEFLTYFQNEAQLEKSRLLSDRFSAERPKGSFSTLEIQRTEQGDSAMYLCASSLDNGELFFGEGSRLTVL.

This sequence joins TRBV7-2 and TRBJ2-7, with 11 positions matching TRBD1. The CDR3 length is 15 residues. Germline trimming cut 1 base from V and 5 bases from J; bases unmatched to any gene: 4. Germline V gene sequence: CDR1 SGHTA, CDR2 FQGNSA. CDR3 residues: CASSLVGTGGHEQYF. For the CDR3, the DNA is TGTGCCAGCAGCTTAGTTGGGACAGGGGGTCACGAGCAGTACTTC.

The chain has TRBV5-4 and TRBJ1-2, with 7 positions matching TRBD1. The J segment lost 7 bases and the V segment lost 2 bases, leaving 11 bases of the junction unmatched. The CDR3 length is 15 residues. The germline V gene encodes CDR1 SGHNT and CDR2 YYREEE (reference sequence). In DNA, the CDR3 is TGTGCCAGCAGCTTAACAGGGGTGAACCTTAGTGGCTACACCTTC. Encoded protein: CASSLTGVNLSGYTF.

V gene TRBV2 combines with J gene TRBJ1-2; perhaps TRBD1 as D (5 bases). The CDR3 sequence is 13 residues long. V shed 6 bases and J shed 7 bases, with 15 bases lying between them. Germline lookup yields CDR1 SNHLY and CDR2 FYNNEI. CDR3 sequence reads: CASSRGASAGYTF. DNA of the CDR3: TGTGCCAGCAGCCGGGGCGCATCGGCTGGCTACACCTTC.

The chain is built from TRBV7-6 and TRBJ1-6; 12 bases line up with TRBD1. The V gene end was trimmed by 5 bases and the J gene end by 7 bases; junction bases not matched to a gene: 12. Germline-derived CDR1 and CDR2 are SGHVS and FNYEAQ. The CDR3 loop spans 18 amino acids. Here the CDR3 reads CASSRRPGQGAGNSPLHF. CDR3 coding DNA: TGTGCCAGCAGCCGACGACCGGGACAGGGGGCGGGGAATTCACCCCTCCACTTT.

The chain employs TRBV19 and TRBJ2-2; D is ambiguous. Germline-derived CDR1 and CDR2 are LNHDA and SQIVND (reference sequence). The CDR3 is 13 amino acids. V lost 3 bases and J lost 6, with 8 bases in between. CDR3 nucleotides: TGTGCCAGTAGTATGCTTTCCGCCGGGGAGCTGTTTTTT. Its protein is CASSMLSAGELFF.

The rearrangement links TRBV5-4 to TRBJ2-1; possible D gene TRBD1, 5 bases. V was clipped by 4 bases and J by 3 bases, with 8 bases between them. Germline loops: CDR1 SGHNT, CDR2 YYREEE (reference sequence). The CDR3 is 13 residues long. The CDR3 DNA is TGTGCCAGCAGCCGCGACAGCTACAATGAGCAGTTCTTC. Translation: CASSRDSYNEQFF. The full variable domain, completed using reference TRBV5-4 and TRBJ2-1, is ETGVTQSPTHLIKTRGQQVTLRCSSQSGHNTVSWYQQALGQGPQFIFQYYREEENGRGNFPPRFSGLQFPNYSSELNVNALELDDSALYLCASSRDSYNEQFFGPGTRLTVL.

This clone was picked up a small number of times. This chain joins TRBV4-1 and TRBJ1-1, with D tentatively TRBD1 (6 bases). The CDR3 covers 17 residues. The V and J ends lost 0 bases and 1 base respectively, with 15 bases between them. CDR1 and CDR2 from the germline V gene are MGHRA and YSYEKL. CDR3 amino acids: CASSQDPRGAQNTEAFF. The CDR3 nucleotides are TGCGCCAGCAGCCAAGACCCGCGGGGGGCCCAGAACACTGAAGCTTTCTTT.

This clone was recorded a few times. The CDR3 loop reads CASRQMQGISYEQYF. CDR3 sequence (DNA): TGCGCCAGCAGACAAATGCAGGGGATATCCTACGAGCAGTACTTC. V is TRBV4-1 and J is TRBJ2-7; D might be TRBD1 (6 bases). Germline loops: CDR1 MGHRA, CDR2 YSYEKL. The CDR3 contains 15 residues. V dropped 6 bases and J dropped 1 base, with 16 bases sitting between them.

The chain employs TRBV7-9 and TRBJ1-1, with 7 bases that match TRBD1. Germline assignment: CDR1 SEHNR and CDR2 FQNEAQ (reference sequence). Trimming removed 4 bases from V and 1 base from J; junction bases left unmatched: 3. The CDR3 sequence is 14 residues long. DNA for the CDR3: TGTGCCAGCAGCTCTAGGGACAGGAACACTGAAGCTTTCTTT. Amino acid sequence: CASSSRDRNTEAFF. The entire variable domain, with the rest obtained from reference TRBV7-9 and TRBJ1-1, is as follows: DTGVSQNPRHKITKRGQNVTFRCDPISEHNRLYWYRQTLGQGPEFLTYFQNEAQLEKSRLLSDRFSAERPKGSFSTLEIQRTEQGDSAMYLCASSSRDRNTEAFFGQGTRLTVV.

This clone was detected only once. The chain employs TRBV5-1 and TRBJ2-5; D might be TRBD1 (6 bases). The CDR3 spans 15 residues. The germline V and J ends were trimmed by 4 bases and 4 bases, with 17 bases remaining between them. Per the germline V gene, CDR1 is SGHRS and CDR2 is YFSETQ. CDR3 sequence reads: CASSRRQASLETQYF. The DNA for the CDR3 is TGCGCCAGCAGCAGAAGACAGGCATCCCTAGAGACCCAGTACTTC.

As regards this clone: The junction shows a germline mismatch at one end, possibly a read error. V gene TRBV6-5 combines with J gene TRBJ2-1; D may match TRBD1 or TRBD2 (5 bases each). This CDR3 region has 15 residues. Germline V lookup: CDR1 MNHEY, CDR2 SVGAGI. The CDR3 sequence: CASRYSGQAYNEQFF. The DNA for the CDR3 is TGTGCCAGCAGGTACTCGGGGCAGGCCTACAATGAGCAGTTCTTC.

This chain uses TRBV2 with TRBJ2-1; 9 positions match TRBD1. Germline V lookup: CDR1 SNHLY, CDR2 FYNNEI. The CDR3 consists of 13 residues. Trimming took 10 bases from V and 3 from J; bases not matched to a gene: 4. CDR3 DNA: TGTGCCACCCAGACAGGGGGCTACAATGAGCAGTTCTTC. This translates into CATQTGGYNEQFF.

CDR3 sequence: CSVEFRQGTQYF. CDR3 sequence (DNA): TGCAGCGTTGAATTCAGACAGGGGACCCAGTACTTC. This sequence joins TRBV29-1 and TRBJ2-5; TRBD1 matches at 7 bases. Per the germline V gene, CDR1 is SQVTM and CDR2 is ANQGSEA. Trimming removed 2 bases from V and 7 bases from J; junction bases left unmatched: 4. The CDR3 has 12 residues.

This clone was seen repeatedly, ten times or more. The V gene is TRBV19, the J gene TRBJ2-7; D remains ambiguous. The CDR3 consists of 14 residues. The germline CDR1 and CDR2 sequences are LNHDA and SQIVND (reference sequence). V lost 1 base and J 2 bases, leaving 9 bases between the germline ends. The CDR3 region has the DNA TGTGCCAGTAGTATAGCGGCAGCGACCTACGAGCAGTACTTC. This codes for CASSIAAATYEQYF. The whole variable domain, remainder taken from reference TRBV19 and TRBJ2-7, is DGGITQSPKYLFRKEGQNVTLSCEQNLNHDAMYWYRQDPGQGLRLIYYSQIVNDFQKGDIAEGYSVSREKKESFPLTVTSAQKNPTAFYLCASSIAAATYEQYFGPGTRLTVT.

V is TRBV5-6 and J is TRBJ1-2; 9 positions agree with TRBD1. From germline, CDR1 is SGHDT and CDR2 YYEEEE. The CDR3 is 14 amino acids. The V and J ends lost 4 bases and 3 bases, in that order; junction bases with no gene match: 4. The DNA for the CDR3 is TGTGCCAGCAGCGTGGACAGGGGTGACTATGGCTACACCTTC. It translates to CASSVDRGDYGYTF.

The chain couples TRBV7-8 to TRBJ1-4; D unresolved. Germline loops: CDR1 SGHVS, CDR2 FQNEAQ. Trimming removed 5 bases at V and 3 bases at J, with 13 bases between. The length of the CDR3 is 15 residues. In DNA, the CDR3 is TGTGCCAGCAGCATGAGAAGAGGGCCTAATGAAAAACTGTTTTTT. Encoded protein: CASSMRRGPNEKLFF.

This clone was detected only once. The CDR3 nucleotides are TGTGCCAGCAGCTTCGCCAGCTCAGAGACCCAGTACTTC. This encodes CASSFASSETQYF. This rearrangement joins TRBV7-9 to TRBJ2-5, with D unclear. From germline, CDR1 is SEHNR and CDR2 FQNEAQ (reference sequence). Trimming took 3 bases from V and 4 from J, leaving 9 bases between them. This CDR3 is 13 amino acids long.

The table lists this clone with a few counts. This chain links TRBV6-5 with TRBJ2-7; 8 bases map to TRBD1. The CDR3 is made up of 13 amino acids. V lost 8 bases, J lost 4 bases, and 7 bases stayed unmatched. Germline V CDR1 and CDR2: MNHEY, SVGAGI. The CDR3 sequence is CASGTGPSYEQYF. The CDR3 coding sequence is TGTGCCAGCGGGACAGGACCATCTTACGAGCAGTACTTC.

The chain couples TRBV7-9 to TRBJ1-4; possibly TRBD1 for D (5 bases). Looked up from germline, CDR1 is SEHNR and CDR2 is FQNEAQ (reference sequence). V lost 7 bases to trimming and J lost 4 bases, with 13 bases between them. This CDR3 is 14 amino acids long. The CDR3 sequence is CASIGGRINEKLFF. The CDR3 DNA follows: TGTGCCAGCATCGGGGGACGGATTAATGAAAAACTGTTTTTT.

This clone was observed once. The chain has TRBV25-1 and TRBJ2-3; 8 bases match TRBD1. This CDR3 spans 15 amino acids. After removal of 3 bases from V and 0 bases from J, the junction contained 2 bases not matched to a gene. Germline CDR1 MGHDK, CDR2 SYGVNS. The CDR3 loop is CASSETGASTDTQYF. The CDR3 coding sequence is TGTGCCAGCAGTGAGACAGGGGCCAGCACAGATACGCAGTATTTT.

The chain employs TRBV18 and TRBJ2-3, with D perhaps TRBD2 (5 bases). Per the germline V gene, CDR1 is KGHSH and CDR2 is LQKENI. V gave up 0 bases and J gave up 4 bases, with 8 bases separating them. The CDR3 is made up of 14 amino acids. CDR3 loop: CASSPPSEADTQYF. In nucleotides, the CDR3 is TGTGCCAGCTCACCACCTAGCGAGGCAGATACGCAGTATTTT.

The chain has TRBV3-1 (or the pseudogene TRBV3-2) and TRBJ1-3; D may be TRBD1 (6 bases). CDR3 size: 15 residues. Trimming stripped 1 base from V and 3 bases from J, with 10 bases between. The germline V gene encodes CDR1 LGHDT and CDR2 YNNKEL (reference sequence). CDR3 region: CASSQGRGSGNTIYF. The CDR3 DNA sequence: TGTGCCAGCAGCCAAGGCAGGGGCAGTGGAAACACCATATATTTT.

J is TRBJ1-5 and V is TRBV19; possible D gene TRBD1, 5 bases. The ends were cut back, 2 bases at V and 4 bases at J, with 12 bases in the middle. Germline CDR1 LNHDA, CDR2 SQIVND (reference sequence). This CDR3 contains 15 residues. CDR3: CASSITSGGNQPQHF. CDR3 nucleotide sequence: TGTGCCAGTAGTATAACATCGGGGGGAAATCAGCCCCAGCATTTT.

The V gene is TRBV19, the J gene TRBJ1-4; possible D gene TRBD1, 5 bases. Trimming pared 7 bases from V and 3 bases from J, leaving 12 bases between. The CDR3 has 14 amino acids. The germline gives CDR1 LNHDA, CDR2 SQIVND (reference sequence). The CDR3 is CASNPWGANEKLFF. The CDR3 DNA sequence: TGTGCCAGTAACCCATGGGGGGCTAATGAAAAACTGTTTTTT.

The V and J genes are TRBV2 and TRBJ2-7; 8 positions match TRBD1. There are 14 residues in the CDR3. V gave up 6 bases and J gave up 0 bases; unmatched junction bases: 4. Germline CDR1 SNHLY, CDR2 FYNNEI. This CDR3 is CASSQGATSYEQYF. The DNA for the CDR3 is TGTGCCAGCAGCCAGGGGGCCACCTCCTACGAGCAGTACTTC.